Detailed here is one T cell receptor (beta chain). The data stem from a study of blood T cell repertoires in COVID-19. As for the study in general: COVID-19 samples, acute and convalescent, were from the United States, Italy and Spain. PBMCs, B-cell-depleted T cells, or T cells provided the cDNA or gDNA that made up the material.

CDR3 length: 16 residues. V was trimmed by 4 bases and J by 2 bases, leaving 14 bases between them. Germline V CDR1 and CDR2: MDHEN, SYDVKM. Patients from Seattle were sampled longitudinally, starting during active infection. Original data processing: Scientists estimated how many nucleated cells there were by amplifying reference gene primers. TCRdb keeps only in-frame clones here, not all; method: immunoSEQ multiplex PCR. That table gives V, J and clone size, and the DNA gave D and trimming. The sample lists about 150,000 clones; roughly 84% were seen once. The material sequenced was peripheral blood. The genes are TRBV28 and TRBJ2-2, with a tentative D call TRBD2 (6 bases). This clonotype was obtained from a woman in her sixties or seventies with COVID-19, enrolled during active disease. CDR3: CASSSWGLVNTGELFF. As DNA, the CDR3 is TGTGCCAGCAGTTCCTGGGGACTCGTAAACACCGGGGAGCTGTTTTTT.